This TCR beta chain derives from a study of blood T cell repertoires in COVID-19. Turning to the study itself: Samples taken during acute and convalescent COVID-19 were collected in the United States, Italy and Spain. Sample material is recorded as cDNA or gDNA derived from T cells, B-cell-depleted T cells, or PBMCs.

Germline V gene sequence: CDR1 SGHRS, CDR2 YFSETQ. V lost 5 bases, J lost 0 bases, and 15 bases lay in between. The CDR3 loop spans 15 amino acids. Authors' data handling: Estimated nucleated cell counts came from reference gene primer amplification. Profiling relied on immunoSEQ multiplex PCR, and the TCRdb table lists in-frame clones only, not all of them. The V and J calls and clone size were taken over from that table, and D and trimming were inferred from the DNA. The sample shows about 280,000 clones, approximately 89% of them seen only once. The receptor comes from a man aged 35 to 55 with active or convalescent COVID-19. Sample: peripheral blood. V usage is TRBV5-1 and J usage is TRBJ2-7, with D possibly matching TRBD1 (6 bases). CDR3 residues: CASRLSGQNSYEQYF. CDR3 nucleotide sequence: TGCGCCAGCAGACTCAGCGGACAGAACTCCTACGAGCAGTACTTC.